One sample yielded the 8 T cell receptor beta chains listed below, sequenced in a study of blood T cell repertoires in COVID-19. Some clones are missing from TCRdb's copy, which holds only in-frame ones; the method was immunoSEQ multiplex PCR. The data show roughly 450,000 clones, with 80% to 95% seen just once and around 0.6% held by the top ten. The specimen was PBMCs or T cells enriched from blood (not recorded which). The receptors were gathered from a man aged 18-30 years who had recovered from COVID-19.

The chain employs TRBV19 and TRBJ1-3; tentative D call: TRBD1 (6 bases). CDR1 and CDR2 from the germline V gene are LNHDA and SQIVND (reference sequence). CDR3 size: 16 residues. V was shortened by 4 bases and J by 3 bases, with 16 bases between the two germline ends. The CDR3 reads CASSTPGGGFGNTIYF. DNA of the CDR3: TGTGCCAGTAGTACCCCTGGGGGGGGCTTTGGAAACACCATATATTTT.

This chain joins TRBV30 and TRBJ1-2; D is ambiguous. Trimming cost V 3 bases and J 3 bases, with 11 bases left between them. Per germline, CDR1 GTSNPN and CDR2 SVGIG (reference sequence). This CDR3 region has 13 residues. The CDR3 DNA reads TGTGCCTGGAGACAGAGCCTCTACTATGGCTACACCTTC. It is translated as CAWRQSLYYGYTF.

The chain has TRBV5-4 and TRBJ1-5; D gene ambiguous. The CDR3 has 15 amino acids. Deletions cut 0 bases from V and 0 bases from J, with 7 bases between. Germline V gene sequence: CDR1 SGHNT, CDR2 YYREEE (reference sequence). In nucleotides, the CDR3 is TGTGCCAGCAGCTTGGACCCAGATAGCAATCAGCCCCAGCATTTT. Encoded protein: CASSLDPDSNQPQHF.

V and J are TRBV2 and TRBJ2-7; 10 bases line up with TRBD2. Germline CDR1 reads SNHLY; CDR2 reads FYNNEI. The V gene end was trimmed by 5 bases and the J gene end by 4 bases; junction bases not matched to a gene: 5. The CDR3 contains 14 residues. The CDR3 DNA sequence: TGTGCCAGCAGTTATGGACTAGCGGAATACGAGCAGTACTTC. Encoded protein: CASSYGLAEYEQYF.

The chain carries TRBV5-5 and TRBJ2-1; maybe TRBD1 (6 bases). V lost 4 bases and J 0 bases, leaving 11 bases between the germline ends. Germline values: CDR1 SGHKS, CDR2 YYEKEE (reference sequence). CDR3 size: 15 residues. For the CDR3, the DNA is TGTGCCAGCAGCCTGGACAGCAGCTCCTACAATGAGCAGTTCTTC. It is translated as CASSLDSSSYNEQFF.

This chain uses TRBV9 with TRBJ1-4; D is uncertain. V dropped 4 bases and J dropped 3 bases, with 10 bases sitting between them. The germline gives CDR1 SGDLS, CDR2 YYNGEE. The CDR3 is made up of 14 amino acids. The CDR3 DNA is TGTGCCAGCAGCTACGGGTGGGCTAATGAAAAACTGTTTTTT. Protein product: CASSYGWANEKLFF.

The sample holds one count of this clone. The rearrangement links TRBV20-1 to TRBJ2-1; 7 bases fit TRBD2. J was trimmed by 4 bases and V by 3 bases; bases with no gene match: 6. CDR3 size: 14 residues. Germline V CDR1 and CDR2: DFQATT, SNEGSKA (reference sequence). The CDR3 DNA reads as TGCAGTGCTAGTCTTAGCGGGTTTTACAATGAGCAGTTCTTC. This gives the protein CSASLSGFYNEQFF.

The chain links TRBV6-5 to TRBJ1-1; perhaps TRBD1 as D (6 bases). CDR3 length: 13 residues. The V gene's germline CDR1 is MNHEY and CDR2 SVGAGI. Trimming cost V 6 bases and J 1 base, with 9 bases left between them. CDR3 sequence reads: CASRDSQNTEAFF. The CDR3 DNA reads as TGTGCCAGCAGGGACAGTCAGAACACTGAAGCTTTCTTT.